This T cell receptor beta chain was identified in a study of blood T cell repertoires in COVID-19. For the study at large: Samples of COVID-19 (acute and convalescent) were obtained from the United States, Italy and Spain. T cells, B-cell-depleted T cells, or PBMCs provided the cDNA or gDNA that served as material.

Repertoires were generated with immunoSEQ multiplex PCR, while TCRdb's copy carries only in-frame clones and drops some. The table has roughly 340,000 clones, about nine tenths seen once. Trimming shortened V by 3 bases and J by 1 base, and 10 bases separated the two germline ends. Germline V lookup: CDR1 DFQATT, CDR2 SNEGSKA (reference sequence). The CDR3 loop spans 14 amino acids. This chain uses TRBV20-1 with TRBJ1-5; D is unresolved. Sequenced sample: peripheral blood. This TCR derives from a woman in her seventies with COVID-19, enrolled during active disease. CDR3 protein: CSASPGRSNQPQHF. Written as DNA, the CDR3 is TGCAGTGCTAGTCCAGGAAGGAGCAATCAGCCCCAGCATTTT.